Listed below are T cell receptor beta chains from one sample, sequenced in a study of spatial heterogeneity in lung cancer. In TCRdb, the 5' RACE reads were re-called with MiXCR into one record per CDR3 protein. Altogether some 45,000 distinct CDR3 sequences are present, 12% being singletons, with the ten largest covering 35% to 45%. The starting material was PBMCs, obtained at surgery. These receptors were obtained from a female donor with early-stage non-small cell lung cancer. The CDR3 runs from the conserved cysteine through the conserved F or W. D genes are given only for firm matches. Where a row states a size, it is once, few, many or the class of an expanded clone; other rows omit it.

abundance	d_gene	j_gene	len	v_gene	CDR3aa	CDR3nt
few	NA	TRBJ2-7	15	TRBV7-3	CASSKPGHSSYEQYF	TGTGCCAGCAGCAAACCGGGACATTCCTCCTACGAGCAGTACTTC
few	TRBD2	TRBJ2-3	14	TRBV20-1	CSARFGSGEGTQYF	TGCAGTGCTAGGTTTGGTTCCGGGGAGGGTACGCAGTATTTT
once	TRBD2	TRBJ2-7	15	TRBV20-1	CSAREGLAGTYEQYF	TGCAGTGCTAGAGAAGGACTAGCGGGTACCTACGAGCAGTACTTC
few	NA	TRBJ1-1	14	TRBV20-1	CSAARVSRHTEAFF	TGCAGTGCCGCCCGGGTCTCAAGGCACACTGAAGCTTTCTTT
few	TRBD2	TRBJ2-7	14	TRBV28	CASSLRSGRVEQYF	TGTGCCAGCAGTTTACGCTCCGGGAGGGTTGAGCAGTACTTC
NA	TRBD1	TRBJ2-5	15	TRBV12-3/TRBV12-4	CASSLGQNHQETQYF	TGTGCCAGCAGTTTGGGACAGAATCACCAAGAGACCCAGTACTTC
NA	NA	TRBJ2-2	15	TRBV19	CASSLRTVSTGELFF	TGTGCCAGTAGTCTCAGGACAGTATCCACCGGGGAGCTGTTTTTT
many	TRBD2	TRBJ2-3	14	TRBV2	CASKGISGGDTQYF	TGTGCCAGCAAAGGGATATCGGGAGGAGATACGCAGTATTTT
few	NA	TRBJ1-2	16	TRBV9	CASSVARSDIAYGYTF	TGTGCCAGCAGCGTAGCGAGGAGCGACATAGCCTATGGCTACACCTTC
NA	NA	TRBJ2-3	15	TRBV15	CATSRDQGGADTQYF	TGTGCCACCAGCAGAGATCAGGGCGGGGCAGATACGCAGTATTTT
many	NA	TRBJ1-5	15	TRBV30	CAWSPTGLGDQPQHF	TGTGCCTGGAGTCCTACGGGCCTCGGAGATCAGCCCCAGCATTTT
NA	TRBD1	TRBJ2-7	13	TRBV5-1	CASSGDSIGEQYF	TGCGCCAGCAGCGGGGACAGTATCGGCGAGCAGTACTTC
few	TRBD1	TRBJ2-1	15	TRBV27	CASSLGQGRVGEQFF	TGTGCCAGCAGTTTAGGACAGGGGCGAGTAGGTGAGCAGTTCTTC
many	NA	TRBJ2-7	12	TRBV6-2/TRBV6-3	CASSPGLYEQYF	TGTGCCAGCAGCCCCGGACTCTACGAGCAGTACTTC
NA	TRBD2	TRBJ2-3	17	TRBV2	CASSARQGLAKTDTQYF	TGTGCCAGCAGTGCCCGGCAGGGACTAGCTAAGACAGATACGCAGTATTTT
few	NA	TRBJ2-2	16	TRBV5-6	CATSTGGPSGTGELFF	TGTGCCACCTCTACGGGGGGCCCGTCGGGCACCGGGGAGCTGTTTTTT
NA	NA	TRBJ2-3	15	TRBV19	CASSISDRLTDTQYF	TGTGCCAGTAGTATATCCGACAGGCTCACAGATACGCAGTATTTT
few	TRBD1	TRBJ1-1	17	TRBV27	CASSISAGQLMNTEAFF	TGTGCCAGCAGTATTTCAGCGGGACAGCTAATGAACACTGAAGCTTTCTTT
NA	TRBD1	TRBJ1-1	15	TRBV4-2	CASRPGTGGGTEAFF	TGTGCCAGCAGGCCCGGGACAGGGGGAGGCACTGAAGCTTTCTTT
few	NA	TRBJ2-3	14	TRBV3-1	CASSQGISHDTQYF	TGTGCCAGCAGCCAAGGTATTAGTCACGATACGCAGTATTTT
NA	NA	TRBJ2-3	13	TRBV12-3/TRBV12-4	CASAWDSTDTQYF	TGTGCCAGCGCGTGGGATTCCACAGATACGCAGTATTTT
few	TRBD2	TRBJ2-2	17	TRBV2	CASRGTSGGTHTGELFF	TGTGCCAGCAGGGGGACTAGCGGGGGGACTCACACCGGGGAGCTGTTTTTT
few	NA	TRBJ1-6	16	TRBV20-1	CSAPLKASLYNSPLHF	TGCAGTGCCCCCCTAAAGGCGAGCCTTTATAATTCACCCCTCCACTTT
NA	NA	TRBJ1-6	13	TRBV6-1	CASNGGAGSPLHF	TGTGCCAGCAATGGGGGGGCAGGGTCACCCCTCCACTTT
NA	NA	TRBJ1-6	13	TRBV30	CAWTRSEKSPLHF	TGTGCCTGGACCCGCTCAGAGAAGTCACCCCTCCACTTT
many	TRBD1	TRBJ2-1	18	TRBV7-9	CASSTEAGGQTFRHEQFF	TGTGCCAGCAGCACAGAAGCAGGGGGCCAGACGTTTAGGCATGAGCAGTTCTTC
few	TRBD2	TRBJ2-3	16	TRBV5-1	CASSSYIAGSTDTQYF	TGCGCCAGCAGCTCCTACATAGCGGGGAGCACAGATACGCAGTATTTT
NA	NA	TRBJ2-3	13	TRBV7-3	CASSLMEADTQYF	TGTGCCAGCAGCTTAATGGAGGCAGATACGCAGTATTTT
few	NA	TRBJ2-7	12	TRBV29-1	CSVEDRGAEQYF	TGCAGCGTTGAAGATCGAGGGGCCGAGCAGTACTTC
few	NA	TRBJ2-7	14	TRBV11-1	CASSLVGRSYEQYF	TGTGCCAGCAGCTTAGTTGGCAGATCCTACGAGCAGTACTTC
many	NA	TRBJ1-4	15	TRBV27	CASSPRTANDEKLFF	TGTGCCAGCAGTCCAAGGACAGCGAACGATGAAAAACTGTTTTTT
many	NA	TRBJ2-1	15	TRBV27	CASSLRGFPYNEQFF	TGTGCCAGCAGTTTGCGAGGGTTTCCCTACAATGAGCAGTTCTTC
few	NA	TRBJ1-2	11	TRBV29-1	CSVPGMSGYTF	TGCAGCGTCCCCGGAATGAGTGGCTACACCTTC
few	NA	TRBJ2-3	14	TRBV6-6	CASSRPGGADTQYF	TGTGCCAGCAGTCGACCAGGCGGGGCAGATACGCAGTATTTT
NA	TRBD2	TRBJ2-5	16	TRBV3-1	CASSPLAGGKKETQYF	TGTGCCAGCAGCCCACTAGCGGGGGGGAAAAAAGAGACCCAGTACTTC
few	NA	TRBJ1-1	14	TRBV5-1	CASSLTGMNTEAFF	TGCGCCAGCAGCTTGACAGGCATGAACACTGAAGCTTTCTTT
NA	TRBD2	TRBJ2-1	15	TRBV28	CASSTSGGTYNEQFF	TGTGCCAGCAGTACAAGCGGGGGGACCTACAATGAGCAGTTCTTC
many	TRBD1	TRBJ1-1	14	TRBV2	CASTPQGLVAEAFF	TGTGCCAGCACCCCACAGGGGTTGGTAGCTGAAGCTTTCTTT
few	NA	TRBJ1-5	13	TRBV2	CATNRDNNQPQHF	TGTGCCACCAACAGGGACAACAATCAGCCCCAGCATTTT
NA	NA	TRBJ2-3	15	TRBV6-1	CASSESHRPLDTQYF	TGTGCCAGCAGTGAATCCCACAGGCCTTTAGATACGCAGTATTTT
many	NA	TRBJ1-1	12	TRBV7-2	CASSLGLTEAFF	TGTGCCAGCAGCCTAGGGTTGACTGAAGCTTTCTTT
NA	NA	TRBJ1-1	14	TRBV12-3/TRBV12-4	CASSFGDIRTEAFF	TGTGCCAGCAGTTTCGGGGACATTAGAACTGAAGCTTTCTTT
NA	NA	TRBJ2-2	14	TRBV2	CASKLGAGTGELFF	TGTGCCAGCAAGTTGGGGGCAGGGACCGGGGAGCTGTTTTTT
NA	NA	TRBJ1-1	14	TRBV6-2/TRBV6-3	CASSGAGRRTEAFF	TGTGCCAGCAGCGGGGCAGGGAGGCGCACTGAAGCTTTCTTT
NA	TRBD1	TRBJ1-4	14	TRBV6-5	CASSTGGTNEKLFF	TGTGCCAGCAGTACAGGGGGGACAAATGAAAAACTGTTTTTT
few	NA	TRBJ1-1	15	TRBV12-3/TRBV12-4	CASSLDSPMNTEAFF	TGTGCCAGCAGCCTCGACAGCCCTATGAACACTGAAGCTTTCTTT
few	TRBD1	TRBJ2-5	13	TRBV27	CASSSQGAQTQYF	TGTGCCAGCAGTTCTCAGGGGGCGCAGACCCAGTACTTC
NA	TRBD1	TRBJ1-2	19	TRBV3-1	CASSPGSGTGLMRSYGYTF	TGTGCCAGCAGCCCCGGGTCAGGGACAGGGCTAATGAGGAGCTATGGCTACACCTTC
NA	NA	TRBJ2-5	13	TRBV20-1	CSAGPRGKETQYF	TGCAGTGCCGGTCCGCGGGGAAAAGAGACCCAGTACTTC
NA	TRBD1	TRBJ1-4	13	TRBV28	CASATTGYEKLFF	TGTGCCAGCGCTACGACAGGGTATGAAAAACTGTTTTTT
NA	NA	TRBJ1-6	15	TRBV29-1	CSVATDSTDNSPLHF	TGCAGCGTTGCGACGGATTCGACAGATAATTCACCCCTCCACTTT